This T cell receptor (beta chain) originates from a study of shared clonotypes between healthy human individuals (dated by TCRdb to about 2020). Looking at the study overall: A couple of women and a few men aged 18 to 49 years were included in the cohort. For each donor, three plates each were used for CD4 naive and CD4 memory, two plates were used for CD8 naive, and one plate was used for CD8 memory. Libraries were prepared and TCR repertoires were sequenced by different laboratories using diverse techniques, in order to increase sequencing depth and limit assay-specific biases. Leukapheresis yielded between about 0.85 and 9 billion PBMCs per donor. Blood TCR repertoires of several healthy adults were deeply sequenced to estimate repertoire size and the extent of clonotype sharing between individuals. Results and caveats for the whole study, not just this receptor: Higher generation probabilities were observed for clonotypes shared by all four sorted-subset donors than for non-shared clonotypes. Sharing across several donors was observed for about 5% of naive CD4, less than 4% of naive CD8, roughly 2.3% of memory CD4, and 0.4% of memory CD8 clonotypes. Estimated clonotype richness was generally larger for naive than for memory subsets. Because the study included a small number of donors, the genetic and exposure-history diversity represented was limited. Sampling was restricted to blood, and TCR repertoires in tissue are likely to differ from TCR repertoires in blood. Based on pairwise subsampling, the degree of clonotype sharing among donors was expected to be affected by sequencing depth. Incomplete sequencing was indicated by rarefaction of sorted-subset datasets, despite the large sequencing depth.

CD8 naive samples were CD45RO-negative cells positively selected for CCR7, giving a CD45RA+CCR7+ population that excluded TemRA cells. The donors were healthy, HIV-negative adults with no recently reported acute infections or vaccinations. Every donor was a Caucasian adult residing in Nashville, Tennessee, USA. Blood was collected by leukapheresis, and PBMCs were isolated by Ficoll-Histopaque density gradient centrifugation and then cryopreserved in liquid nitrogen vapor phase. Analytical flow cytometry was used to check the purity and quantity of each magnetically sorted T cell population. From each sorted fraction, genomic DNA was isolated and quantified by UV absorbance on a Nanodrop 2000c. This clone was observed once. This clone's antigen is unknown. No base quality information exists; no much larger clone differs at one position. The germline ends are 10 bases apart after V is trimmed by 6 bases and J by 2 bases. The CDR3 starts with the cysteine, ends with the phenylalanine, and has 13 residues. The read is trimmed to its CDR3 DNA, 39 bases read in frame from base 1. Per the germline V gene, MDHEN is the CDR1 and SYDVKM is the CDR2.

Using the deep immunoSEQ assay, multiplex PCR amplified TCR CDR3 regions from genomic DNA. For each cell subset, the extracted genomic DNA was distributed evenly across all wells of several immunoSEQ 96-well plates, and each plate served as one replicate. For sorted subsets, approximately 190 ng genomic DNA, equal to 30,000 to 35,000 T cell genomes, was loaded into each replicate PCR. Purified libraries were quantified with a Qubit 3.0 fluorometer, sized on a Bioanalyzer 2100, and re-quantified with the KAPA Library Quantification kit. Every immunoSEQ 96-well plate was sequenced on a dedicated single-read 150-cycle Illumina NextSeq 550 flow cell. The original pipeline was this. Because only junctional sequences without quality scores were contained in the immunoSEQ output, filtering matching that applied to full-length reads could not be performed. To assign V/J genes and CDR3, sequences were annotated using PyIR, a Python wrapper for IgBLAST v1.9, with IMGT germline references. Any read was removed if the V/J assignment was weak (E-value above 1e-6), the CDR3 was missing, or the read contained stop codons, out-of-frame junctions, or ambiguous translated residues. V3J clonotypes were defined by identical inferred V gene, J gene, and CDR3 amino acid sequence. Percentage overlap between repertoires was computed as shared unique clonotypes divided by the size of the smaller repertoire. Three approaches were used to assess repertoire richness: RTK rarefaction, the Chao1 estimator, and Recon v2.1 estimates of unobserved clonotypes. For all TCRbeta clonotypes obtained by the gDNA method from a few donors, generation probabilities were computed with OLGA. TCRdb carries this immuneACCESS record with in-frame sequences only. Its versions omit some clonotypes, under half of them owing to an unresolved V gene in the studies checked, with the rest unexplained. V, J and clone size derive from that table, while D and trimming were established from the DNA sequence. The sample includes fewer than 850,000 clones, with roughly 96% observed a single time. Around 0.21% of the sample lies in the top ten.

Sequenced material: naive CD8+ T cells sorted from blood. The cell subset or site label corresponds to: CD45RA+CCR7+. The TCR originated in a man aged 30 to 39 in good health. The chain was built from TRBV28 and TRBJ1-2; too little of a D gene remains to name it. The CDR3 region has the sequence CASRTSTNYGYTF. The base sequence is TGTGCCAGCAGGACATCTACGAACTATGGCTACACCTTC.